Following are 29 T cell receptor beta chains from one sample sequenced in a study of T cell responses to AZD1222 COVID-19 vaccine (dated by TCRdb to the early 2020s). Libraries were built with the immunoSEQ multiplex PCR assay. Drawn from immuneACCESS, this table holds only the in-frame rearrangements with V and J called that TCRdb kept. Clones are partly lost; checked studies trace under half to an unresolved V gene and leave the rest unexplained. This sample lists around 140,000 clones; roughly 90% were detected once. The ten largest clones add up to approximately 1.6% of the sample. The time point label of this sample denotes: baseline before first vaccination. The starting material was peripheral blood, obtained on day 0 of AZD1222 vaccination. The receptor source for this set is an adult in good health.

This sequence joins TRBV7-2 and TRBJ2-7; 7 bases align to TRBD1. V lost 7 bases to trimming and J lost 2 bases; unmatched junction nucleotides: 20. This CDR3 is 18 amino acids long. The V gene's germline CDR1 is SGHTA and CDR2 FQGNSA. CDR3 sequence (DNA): TGTGCCAGCACCGAGAGGGGGCTAGGCGGGTCTTTCCCCTACGAGCAGTACTTC. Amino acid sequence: CASTERGLGGSFPYEQYF.

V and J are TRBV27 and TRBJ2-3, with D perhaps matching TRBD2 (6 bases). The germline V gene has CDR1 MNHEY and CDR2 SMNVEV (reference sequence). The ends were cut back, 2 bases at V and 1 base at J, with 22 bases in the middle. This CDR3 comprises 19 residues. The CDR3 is CASSLVGTARASGTDTQYF. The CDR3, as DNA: TGTGCCAGCAGTTTAGTCGGGACGGCTCGGGCTAGCGGCACAGATACGCAGTATTTT.

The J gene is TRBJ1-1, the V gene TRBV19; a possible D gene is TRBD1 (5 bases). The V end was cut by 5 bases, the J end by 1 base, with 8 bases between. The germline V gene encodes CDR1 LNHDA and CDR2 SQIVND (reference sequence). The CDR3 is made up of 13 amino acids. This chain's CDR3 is CASSDRRNTEAFF. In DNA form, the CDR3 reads TGTGCCAGTAGTGACAGACGGAACACTGAAGCTTTCTTT.

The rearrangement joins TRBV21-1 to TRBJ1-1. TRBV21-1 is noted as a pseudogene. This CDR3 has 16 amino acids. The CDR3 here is CASSKNADRFNTEAFF. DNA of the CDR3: TGTGCCAGCAGCAAAAATGCGGACCGATTTAACACTGAAGCTTTCTTT.

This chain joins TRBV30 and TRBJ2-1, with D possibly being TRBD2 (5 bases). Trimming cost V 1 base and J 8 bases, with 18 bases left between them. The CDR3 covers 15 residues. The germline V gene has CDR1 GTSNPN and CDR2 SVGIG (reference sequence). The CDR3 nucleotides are TGTGCCTGGAGTGATCCGGGGTACTTGTCTGATGAGCAGTTCTTC. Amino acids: CAWSDPGYLSDEQFF. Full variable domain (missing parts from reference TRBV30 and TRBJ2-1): SQTIHQWPATLVQPVGSPLSLECTVEGTSNPNLYWYRQAAGRGLQLLFYSVGIGQISSEVPQNLSASRPQDRQFILSSKKLLLSDSGFYLCAWSDPGYLSDEQFFGPGTRLTVL.

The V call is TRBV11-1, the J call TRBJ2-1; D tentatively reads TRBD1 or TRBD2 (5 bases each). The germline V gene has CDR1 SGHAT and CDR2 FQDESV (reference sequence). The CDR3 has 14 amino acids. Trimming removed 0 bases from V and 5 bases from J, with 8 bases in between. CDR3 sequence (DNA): TGTGCCAGCAGCTTAGCGCCGGGGCACAATGAGCAGTTCTTC. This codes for CASSLAPGHNEQFF.

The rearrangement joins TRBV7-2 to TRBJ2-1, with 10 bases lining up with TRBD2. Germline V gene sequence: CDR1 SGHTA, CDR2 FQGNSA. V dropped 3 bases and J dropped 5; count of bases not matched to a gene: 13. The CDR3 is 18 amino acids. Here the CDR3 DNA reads TGTGCCAGCAGCTTGACAAGCGGGGGGGCCTATTCCCACAATGAGCAGTTCTTC. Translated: CASSLTSGGAYSHNEQFF.

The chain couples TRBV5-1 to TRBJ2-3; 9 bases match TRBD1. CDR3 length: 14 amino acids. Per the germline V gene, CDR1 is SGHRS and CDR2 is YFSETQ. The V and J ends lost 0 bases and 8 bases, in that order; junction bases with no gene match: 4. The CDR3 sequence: CASSLEAGQGTQYF. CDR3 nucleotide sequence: TGCGCCAGCAGCTTGGAGGCGGGACAGGGTACGCAGTATTTT.

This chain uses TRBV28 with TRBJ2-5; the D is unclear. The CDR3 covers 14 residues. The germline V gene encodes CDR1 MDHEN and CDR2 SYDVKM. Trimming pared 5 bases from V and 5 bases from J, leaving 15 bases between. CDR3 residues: CASSPSGSIETQYF. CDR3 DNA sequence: TGTGCCAGCAGTCCTTCCGGGTCTATCGAGACCCAGTACTTC. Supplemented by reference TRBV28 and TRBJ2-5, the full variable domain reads DVKVTQSSRYLVKRTGEKVFLECVQDMDHENMFWYRQDPGLGLRLIYFSYDVKMKEKGDIPEGYSVSREKKERFSLILESASTNQTSMYLCASSPSGSIETQYFGPGTRLLVL.

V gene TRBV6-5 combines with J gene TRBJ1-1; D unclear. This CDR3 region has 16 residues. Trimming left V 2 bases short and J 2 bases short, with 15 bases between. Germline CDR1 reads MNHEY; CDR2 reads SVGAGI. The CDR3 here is CASSYHPEGINTEAFF. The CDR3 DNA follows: TGTGCCAGCAGTTACCACCCGGAGGGAATAAACACTGAAGCTTTCTTT.

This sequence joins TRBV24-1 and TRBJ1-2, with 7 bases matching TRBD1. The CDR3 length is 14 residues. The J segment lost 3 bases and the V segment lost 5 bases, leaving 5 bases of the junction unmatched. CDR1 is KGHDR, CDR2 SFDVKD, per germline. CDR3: CATSAPGTDYGYTF. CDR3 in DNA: TGTGCCACCAGTGCGCCCGGGACAGACTATGGCTACACCTTC.

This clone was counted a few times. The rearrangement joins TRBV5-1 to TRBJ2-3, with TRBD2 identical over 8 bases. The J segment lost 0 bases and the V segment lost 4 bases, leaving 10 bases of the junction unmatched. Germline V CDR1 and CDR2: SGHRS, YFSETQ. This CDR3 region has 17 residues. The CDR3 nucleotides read TGCGCCAGCAGCCCCGCGGCTAGCGGGTTTAGCACAGATACGCAGTATTTT. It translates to CASSPAASGFSTDTQYF.

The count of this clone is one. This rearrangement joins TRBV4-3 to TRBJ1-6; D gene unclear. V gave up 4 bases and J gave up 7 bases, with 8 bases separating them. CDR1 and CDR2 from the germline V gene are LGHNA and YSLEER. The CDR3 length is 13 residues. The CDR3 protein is CASSPELNSPLHF. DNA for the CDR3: TGCGCCAGCAGCCCTGAATTAAATTCACCCCTCCACTTT.

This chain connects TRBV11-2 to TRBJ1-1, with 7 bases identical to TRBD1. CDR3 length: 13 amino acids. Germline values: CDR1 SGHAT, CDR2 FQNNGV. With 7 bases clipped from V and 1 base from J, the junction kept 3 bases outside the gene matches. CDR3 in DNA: TGTGCCAGCACCCGACAGGGGAACACTGAAGCTTTCTTT. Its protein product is CASTRQGNTEAFF.

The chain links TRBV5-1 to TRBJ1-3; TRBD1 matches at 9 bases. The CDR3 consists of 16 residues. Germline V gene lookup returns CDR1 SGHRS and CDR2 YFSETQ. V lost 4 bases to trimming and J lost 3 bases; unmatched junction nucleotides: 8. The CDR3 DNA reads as TGCGCCAGCAGCGAAAACACAGGGGGCGTTGGAAACACCATATATTTT. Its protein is CASSENTGGVGNTIYF.

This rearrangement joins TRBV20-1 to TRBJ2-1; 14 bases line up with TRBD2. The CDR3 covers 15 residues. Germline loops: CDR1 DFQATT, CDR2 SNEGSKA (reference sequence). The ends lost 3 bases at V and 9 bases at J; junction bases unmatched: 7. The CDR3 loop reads CSASPMTSGRVEQFF. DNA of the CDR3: TGCAGTGCTAGTCCCATGACTAGCGGGAGGGTTGAGCAGTTCTTC.

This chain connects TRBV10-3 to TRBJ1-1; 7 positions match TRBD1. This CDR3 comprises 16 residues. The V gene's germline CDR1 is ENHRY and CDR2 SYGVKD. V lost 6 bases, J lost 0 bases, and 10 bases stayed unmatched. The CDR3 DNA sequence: TGTGCCATCAGGGAGAGGACAGGCACCTTGAACACTGAAGCTTTCTTT. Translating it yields CAIRERTGTLNTEAFF.

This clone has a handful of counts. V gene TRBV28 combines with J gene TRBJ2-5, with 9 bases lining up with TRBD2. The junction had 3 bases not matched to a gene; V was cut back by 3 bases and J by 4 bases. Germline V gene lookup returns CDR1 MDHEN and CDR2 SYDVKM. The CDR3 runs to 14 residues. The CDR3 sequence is CASSFGLAPETQYF. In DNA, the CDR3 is TGTGCCAGCAGTTTCGGACTAGCGCCAGAGACCCAGTACTTC.

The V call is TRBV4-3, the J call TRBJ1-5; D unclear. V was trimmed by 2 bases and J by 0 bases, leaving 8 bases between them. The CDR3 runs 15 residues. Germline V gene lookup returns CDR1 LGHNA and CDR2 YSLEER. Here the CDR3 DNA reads TGCGCCAGCAGCCAATCTCAGAATAGCAATCAGCCCCAGCATTTT. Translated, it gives CASSQSQNSNQPQHF.

DNA of the CDR3: TGCAGCGTCGTTCGGACAGGGGCCACTGAAGCTTTCTTT. Its translation: CSVVRTGATEAFF. The genes are TRBV29-1 and TRBJ1-1, with TRBD1 matching 9 bases. Germline CDR1 reads SQVTM; CDR2 reads ANQGSEA. CDR3 size: 13 residues. With 6 bases clipped from V and 4 bases from J, the junction kept 6 bases outside the gene matches.

CDR3: CASSLAGSGKINEQYF. Here the CDR3 DNA reads TGCGCCAGCAGCTTGGCAGGTAGCGGGAAAATCAACGAGCAGTACTTC. The chain carries TRBV5-1 and TRBJ2-7; 8 nucleotides line up with TRBD2. The ends lost 0 bases at V and 5 bases at J; junction bases unmatched: 10. The germline gives CDR1 SGHRS, CDR2 YFSETQ. The CDR3 extends over 16 amino acids.

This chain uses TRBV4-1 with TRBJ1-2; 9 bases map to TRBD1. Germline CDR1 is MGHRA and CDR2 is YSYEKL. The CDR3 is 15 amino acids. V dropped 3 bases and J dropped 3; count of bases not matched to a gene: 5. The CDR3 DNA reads TGCGCCAGCAGCCACCGGGACAGGGCGGACTATGGCTACACCTTC. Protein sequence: CASSHRDRADYGYTF.

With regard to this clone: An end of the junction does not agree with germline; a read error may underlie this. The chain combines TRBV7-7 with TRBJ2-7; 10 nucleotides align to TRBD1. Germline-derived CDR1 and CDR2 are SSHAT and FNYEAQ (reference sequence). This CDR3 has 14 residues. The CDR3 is CASSPRTGGYEQYF. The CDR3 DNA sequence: TGTGCTAGCAGCCCCAGGACAGGGGGCTACGAGCAGTACTTC.

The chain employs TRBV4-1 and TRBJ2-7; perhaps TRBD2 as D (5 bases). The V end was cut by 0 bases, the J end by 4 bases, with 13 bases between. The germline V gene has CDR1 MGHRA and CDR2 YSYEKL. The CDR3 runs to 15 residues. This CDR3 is CASSQDYDYRYEQYF. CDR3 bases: TGCGCCAGCAGCCAAGATTACGACTATCGATACGAGCAGTACTTC.

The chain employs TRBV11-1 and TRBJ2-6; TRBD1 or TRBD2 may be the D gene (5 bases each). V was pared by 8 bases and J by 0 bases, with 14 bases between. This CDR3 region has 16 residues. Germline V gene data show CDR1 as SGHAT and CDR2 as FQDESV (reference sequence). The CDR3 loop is CASFGTESSGANVLTF. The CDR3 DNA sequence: TGTGCCAGCTTTGGGACCGAGAGCTCTGGGGCCAACGTCCTGACTTTC. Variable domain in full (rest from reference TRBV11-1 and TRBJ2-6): EAEVAQSPRYKITEKSQAVAFWCDPISGHATLYWYRQILGQGPELLVQFQDESVVDDSQLPKDRFSAERLKGVDSTLKIQPAELGDSAMYLCASFGTESSGANVLTFGAGSRLTVL.

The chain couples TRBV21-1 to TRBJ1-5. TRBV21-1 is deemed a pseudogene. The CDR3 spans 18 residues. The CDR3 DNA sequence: TGTGCCAGCAACATAAATAAGGTCAGCCAAGGCCGCAATCAGCCCCAGCATTTT. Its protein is CASNINKVSQGRNQPQHF.

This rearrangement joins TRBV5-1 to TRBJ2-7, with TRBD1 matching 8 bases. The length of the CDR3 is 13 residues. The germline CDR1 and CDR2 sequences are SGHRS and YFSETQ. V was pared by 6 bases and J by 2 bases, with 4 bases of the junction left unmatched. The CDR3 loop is CASMGQVTYEQYF. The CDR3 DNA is TGCGCCAGCATGGGACAGGTGACCTACGAGCAGTACTTC.

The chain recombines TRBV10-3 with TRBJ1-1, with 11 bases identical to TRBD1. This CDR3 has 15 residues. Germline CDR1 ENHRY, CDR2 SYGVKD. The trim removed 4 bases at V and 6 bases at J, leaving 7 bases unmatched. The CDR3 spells CAISARDRGYPEAFF. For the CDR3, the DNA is TGTGCCATCAGTGCCCGGGACAGGGGGTATCCTGAAGCTTTCTTT.

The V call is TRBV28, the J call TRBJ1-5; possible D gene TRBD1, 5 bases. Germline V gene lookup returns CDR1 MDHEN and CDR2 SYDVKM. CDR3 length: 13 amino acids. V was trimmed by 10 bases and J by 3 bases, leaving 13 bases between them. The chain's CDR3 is CATIRENNQPQHF. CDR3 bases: TGTGCCACAATCAGGGAGAACAATCAGCCCCAGCATTTT.